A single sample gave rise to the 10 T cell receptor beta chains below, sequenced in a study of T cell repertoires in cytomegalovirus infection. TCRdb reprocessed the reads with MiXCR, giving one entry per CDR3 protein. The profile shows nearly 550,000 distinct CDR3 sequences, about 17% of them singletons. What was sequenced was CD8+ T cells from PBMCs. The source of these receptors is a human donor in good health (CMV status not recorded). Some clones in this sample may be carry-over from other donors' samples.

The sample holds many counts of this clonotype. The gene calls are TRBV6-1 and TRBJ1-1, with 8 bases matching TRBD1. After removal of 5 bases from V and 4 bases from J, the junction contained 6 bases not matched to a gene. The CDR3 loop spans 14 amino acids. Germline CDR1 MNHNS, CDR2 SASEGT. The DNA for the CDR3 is TGTGCCAGCAGTACGACAGGGGCCAGCACTGAAGCTTTCTTT. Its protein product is CASSTTGASTEAFF.

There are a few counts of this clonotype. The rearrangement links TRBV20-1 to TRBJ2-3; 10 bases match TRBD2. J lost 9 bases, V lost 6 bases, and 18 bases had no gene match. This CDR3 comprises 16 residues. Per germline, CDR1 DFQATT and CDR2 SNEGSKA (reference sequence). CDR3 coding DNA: TGCAGTGCCACCGGAAGTGATAGCGGGGGGACATCGACGCAGTATTTT. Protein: CSATGSDSGGTSTQYF.

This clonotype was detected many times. The CDR3 nucleotides read TGTGCCAGCAGTGATCCACAGGGACGGGGGCCACTCTCCTACAATGAGCAGTTCTTC. It yields the protein CASSDPQGRGPLSYNEQFF. The chain has TRBV25-1 and TRBJ2-1, with D perhaps matching TRBD1 or TRBD2 (6 bases each). There are 19 residues in the CDR3. CDR1 is MGHDK and CDR2 is SYGVNS in the germline V gene. The V and J ends lost 3 bases and 0 bases respectively, with 21 bases between them.

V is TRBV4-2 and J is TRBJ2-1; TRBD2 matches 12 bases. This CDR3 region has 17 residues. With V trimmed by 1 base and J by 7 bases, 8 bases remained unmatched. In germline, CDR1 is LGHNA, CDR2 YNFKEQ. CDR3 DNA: TGTGCCAGCAGCCAAGGAGAGTGGACTAGCGGGGAGAATGAGCAGTTCTTC. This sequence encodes CASSQGEWTSGENEQFF.

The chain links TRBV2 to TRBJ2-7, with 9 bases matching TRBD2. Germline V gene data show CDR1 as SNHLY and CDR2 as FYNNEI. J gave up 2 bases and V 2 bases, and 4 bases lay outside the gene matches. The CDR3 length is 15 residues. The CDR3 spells CASSELAGTAYEQYF. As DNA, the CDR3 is TGTGCCAGCAGTGAACTAGCGGGAACGGCCTACGAGCAGTACTTC.

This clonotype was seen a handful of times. Written as DNA, the CDR3 is TGCAGTGCTAAGGACAGGTCGTTAAGCTCCTATAATTCACCCCTCCACTTT. Its translation: CSAKDRSLSSYNSPLHF. The chain recombines TRBV20-1 with TRBJ1-6; 7 positions agree with TRBD1. Germline CDR1 DFQATT, CDR2 SNEGSKA (reference sequence). The CDR3 has 17 residues. V was clipped by 4 bases and J by 0 bases; unmatched bases: 9.

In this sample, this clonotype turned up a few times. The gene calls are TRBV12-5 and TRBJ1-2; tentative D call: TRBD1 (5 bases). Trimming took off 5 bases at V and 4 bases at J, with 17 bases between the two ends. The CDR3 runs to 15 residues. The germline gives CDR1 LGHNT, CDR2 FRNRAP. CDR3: CASGPGEGIGYGYTF. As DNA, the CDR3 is TGTGCTAGTGGTCCGGGGGAGGGTATCGGCTATGGCTACACCTTC.

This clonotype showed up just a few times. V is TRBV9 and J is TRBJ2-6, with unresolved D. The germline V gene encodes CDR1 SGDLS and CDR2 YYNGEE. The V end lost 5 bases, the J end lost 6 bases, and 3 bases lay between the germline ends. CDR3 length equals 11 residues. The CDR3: CASRAANVLTF. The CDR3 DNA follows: TGTGCCAGCAGGGCGGCCAACGTCCTGACTTTC.

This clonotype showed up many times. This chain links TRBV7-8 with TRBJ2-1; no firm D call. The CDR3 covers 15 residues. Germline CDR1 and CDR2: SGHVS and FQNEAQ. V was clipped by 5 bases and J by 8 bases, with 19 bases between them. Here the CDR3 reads CASSPTPVGWDEQFF. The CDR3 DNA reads TGTGCCAGCAGCCCGACTCCAGTTGGTTGGGATGAGCAGTTCTTC.

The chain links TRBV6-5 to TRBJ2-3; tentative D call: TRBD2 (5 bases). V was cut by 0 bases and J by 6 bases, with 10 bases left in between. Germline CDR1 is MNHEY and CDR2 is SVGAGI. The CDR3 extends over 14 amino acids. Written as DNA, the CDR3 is TGTGCCAGCAGTTACTCTCGGGAACCGGATACGCAGTATTTT. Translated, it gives CASSYSREPDTQYF.